This T cell receptor beta chain came from a study of molecular identifiers for immune sequencing clone quantification. Concerning this clonotype: The junction departs from the called germline gene at one end, perhaps through a read error.

From the PCR reads, TCRdb called clonotypes with MiXCR, one entry per CDR3 protein. Among about half a million distinct CDR3 sequences listed, less than 30% were seen once. Germline assignment: CDR1 MNHEY and CDR2 SVGEGT. This CDR3 comprises 13 residues. The source of this sequence is a human donor in good health. Some libraries in this study had Jurkat cell RNA spiked in. The sample consisted of naive CD8+ T cells from blood, with Jurkat cell RNA spiked in. Stated subset: FACS-sorted CD8+CD4-CCR7+CD45RA+ naive T cells. The chain couples TRBV6-2 or TRBV6-3 to TRBJ1-5; weak D call: TRBD1 (5 bases). Here the CDR3 DNA reads TGTGCCAGCAGCCAGGGTTTCGGTCAGCCCCCGCATTTT. Amino acid sequence: CASSQGFGQPPHF.